This record concerns one TCR beta chain sequence. This sample is part of a study of CD8+ T cells in alopecia areata. Trimming shortened V by 1 base and J by 2 bases, and 11 bases separated the two germline ends. Germline V gene lookup returns CDR1 MGHRA and CDR2 YSYEKL. The CDR3 runs 15 residues. Treatment denoted: oral pan-JAK inhibitor, 5-10 mg twice daily. Those with alopecia areata gave lesional scalp punch biopsies and peripheral blood. Sequencing used cDNA as its template, made by extracting RNA and reverse transcribing it. Here immunoSEQ multiplex PCR was the method, and the copy in TCRdb shows in-frame clones only, minus some. Among about 140,000 clones listed, around four fifths were seen once.

The origin of this receptor is a human donor with alopecia areata. This chain uses TRBV4-1 with TRBJ2-5, with TRBD2 as a possible D gene (5 bases). Sequences were derived from CD8+ T cells sorted from blood, sampled at week 4, from a patient treated with tofacitinib. The DNA of the CDR3 is TGCGCCAGCAGCCAAGCCGGAGGACTGCAAGAGACCCAGTACTTC. Encoded protein: CASSQAGGLQETQYF.